Following are 14 T cell receptor beta chains from one sample sequenced in a study of long-term antiretroviral therapy in people with HIV. Survey level was the resolution at which the v3.0 immunoSEQ assay ran. Only in-frame clones appear in the TCRdb table, and some are missing; sequencing was by immunoSEQ multiplex PCR. The table includes around 30,000 clones, 65% to 85% detected once. The sample here was unsorted PBMCs, taken 0.4 years after starting antiretroviral therapy. These receptors were obtained from a man younger than 35 with HIV.

The chain combines TRBV12-5 with TRBJ2-1, with 10 bases aligning to TRBD1. After removal of 6 bases from V and 2 bases from J, the junction contained 1 base not matched to a gene. The germline V gene has CDR1 LGHNT and CDR2 FRNRAP. The length of the CDR3 is 14 residues. This chain's CDR3 is CASGGQGAYNEQFF. The DNA of the CDR3 is TGTGCTAGTGGCGGACAGGGGGCCTACAATGAGCAGTTCTTC.

The rearrangement uses TRBV9 and TRBJ2-7, with D unclear. CDR1 is SGDLS and CDR2 is YYNGEE in the germline V gene. The length of the CDR3 is 15 residues. The germline V and J ends were trimmed by 4 bases and 7 bases, with 21 bases remaining between them. CDR3 nucleotides: TGTGCCAGCAGCACTCACCCCATGGGAAGTGTTGAGCAGTACTTC. Its protein product is CASSTHPMGSVEQYF.

The J gene is TRBJ1-5, the V gene TRBV27; no clear D. CDR1 is MNHEY and CDR2 is SMNVEV in the germline V gene (reference sequence). This CDR3 region has 14 residues. Trimming stripped 4 bases from V and 0 bases from J, with 7 bases between. The CDR3 is CASSYRGSNQPQHF. CDR3 nucleotide sequence: TGTGCCAGCAGTTACAGAGGTAGCAATCAGCCCCAGCATTTT.

This chain's CDR3 is CASSSSRTYYGYTF. CDR3 sequence (DNA): TGTGCCAGCAGTTCCTCTAGGACATACTATGGCTACACCTTC. V usage is TRBV28 and J usage is TRBJ1-2; TRBD1 is a possible D gene (5 bases). This CDR3 has 14 residues. The ends were cut back, 4 bases at V and 3 bases at J, with 12 bases in the middle. The germline CDR1 and CDR2 sequences are MDHEN and SYDVKM.

This chain connects TRBV28 to TRBJ2-7; TRBD2 might be the D (6 bases). The V end was cut by 2 bases, the J end by 4 bases, with 6 bases between. CDR3 size: 12 residues. Germline CDR1 is MDHEN and CDR2 is SYDVKM. CDR3 in amino acids: CASSLLAYEQYF. CDR3 DNA sequence: TGTGCCAGCAGTTTACTAGCGTACGAGCAGTACTTC. Filled out from reference TRBV28 and TRBJ2-7, the complete variable domain reads DVKVTQSSRYLVKRTGEKVFLECVQDMDHENMFWYRQDPGLGLRLIYFSYDVKMKEKGDIPEGYSVSREKKERFSLILESASTNQTSMYLCASSLLAYEQYFGPGTRLTVT.

This chain joins TRBV5-4 and TRBJ1-1; D perhaps matches TRBD1 (5 bases). V gave up 1 base and J gave up 6 bases, with 13 bases separating them. The CDR3 is made up of 14 amino acids. CDR1 SGHNT and CDR2 YYREEE come from the germline V gene (reference sequence). CDR3 region: CASSLYPGYAEAFF. The DNA for the CDR3 is TGTGCCAGCAGCTTGTATCCAGGGTACGCTGAAGCTTTCTTT. The complete variable domain, with remaining parts taken from reference TRBV5-4 and TRBJ1-1, reads ETGVTQSPTHLIKTRGQQVTLRCSSQSGHNTVSWYQQALGQGPQFIFQYYREEENGRGNFPPRFSGLQFPNYSSELNVNALELDDSALYLCASSLYPGYAEAFFGQGTRLTVV.

The table lists this clone with a count of one. The chain links TRBV6-5 to TRBJ1-2; D is ambiguous. Trimming cost V 0 bases and J 4 bases, with 12 bases left between them. Germline assignment: CDR1 MNHEY and CDR2 SVGAGI. The CDR3 contains 15 residues. The CDR3: CASSYSPGPGYGYTF. CDR3 bases: TGTGCCAGCAGTTACTCGCCCGGACCAGGCTATGGCTACACCTTC.

The chain recombines TRBV5-4 with TRBJ1-4, with D possibly TRBD1 on 5 matching bases. Trimming pared 4 bases from V and 3 bases from J, leaving 13 bases between. CDR3 size: 15 residues. Germline loops: CDR1 SGHNT, CDR2 YYREEE (reference sequence). In nucleotides, the CDR3 is TGTGCCAGCAGCGGATGGGACGGAGCTAATGAAAAACTGTTTTTT. Protein product: CASSGWDGANEKLFF.

This clone was detected only a few times. The chain couples TRBV19 to TRBJ1-5; possibly TRBD1 for D (6 bases). This CDR3 has 22 amino acids. CDR1 LNHDA and CDR2 SQIVND come from the germline V gene (reference sequence). V lost 2 bases to trimming and J lost 7 bases, with 36 bases between them. The CDR3 sequence: CASSINLRYSGGRSLALQPQHF. The CDR3 region has the DNA TGTGCCAGTAGTATAAACCTCCGTTATAGTGGGGGCAGAAGCCTTGCCTTGCAGCCCCAGCATTTT.

The V and J genes are TRBV5-4 and TRBJ2-1, with 14 bases fitting TRBD2. Germline V CDR1 and CDR2: SGHNT, YYREEE (reference sequence). CDR3 length: 14 residues. The V and J ends lost 4 bases and 8 bases, in that order; junction bases with no gene match: 2. CDR3 coding DNA: TGTGCCAGCAGCCGACTAGCGGGGGGGGATGAGCAGTTCTTC. Translating gives CASSRLAGGDEQFF.

This sequence joins TRBV6-1 and TRBJ2-2; the match to TRBD1 covers 10 bases. After removal of 2 bases from V and 6 bases from J, the junction contained 12 bases not matched to a gene. This CDR3 has 18 amino acids. Germline CDR1 MNHNS, CDR2 SASEGT. CDR3 amino acids: CASSERGYRQGASGELFF. DNA for the CDR3: TGTGCCAGCAGTGAAAGGGGTTATAGACAGGGGGCGTCCGGGGAGCTGTTTTTT.

The chain employs TRBV7-3 and TRBJ1-1; D is undetermined. The V gene lost 0 bases and the J gene lost 8 bases, with 10 bases spanning the gap. The germline V gene encodes CDR1 SGHTA and CDR2 FQGTGA. The CDR3 is 13 amino acids. DNA of the CDR3: TGTGCCAGCAGCTTAACCGGAGTTTACGAAGCTTTCTTT. Amino acid sequence: CASSLTGVYEAFF.

This chain links TRBV25-1 with TRBJ2-3; TRBD2 matches at 7 bases. Germline-derived CDR1 and CDR2 are MGHDK and SYGVNS. The V gene end was trimmed by 5 bases and the J gene end by 2 bases; junction bases not matched to a gene: 7. This CDR3 is built from 15 residues. CDR3 sequence reads: CASSTVGGSTDTQYF. Here the CDR3 DNA reads TGTGCCAGCAGTACTGTCGGGGGGTCCACAGATACGCAGTATTTT.

The V call is TRBV13, the J call TRBJ2-7; TRBD1 matches 10 bases. V lost 3 bases, J lost 2 bases, and 10 bases stayed unmatched. Germline V gene lookup returns CDR1 PRHDT and CDR2 FYEKMQ (reference sequence). The CDR3 covers 17 residues. CDR3 sequence: CASSFSDRGRSPYEQYF. Here the CDR3 DNA reads TGTGCCAGCAGCTTCTCAGACAGGGGGCGAAGTCCCTACGAGCAGTACTTC.